The present T cell receptor (beta chain) was sequenced within a study of blood T cell repertoires in COVID-19. About the research overall: Spain, Italy and the United States supplied samples that represented acute and convalescent COVID-19. PBMCs, B-cell-depleted T cells, or T cells provided the cDNA or gDNA that made up the material.

In the original workflow: How many nucleated cells were present was estimated from reference gene primer amplification. The assay was immunoSEQ multiplex PCR, and TCRdb's table has in-frame clones only and misses some. That table supplies the V and J calls and clone size; D and trimming were determined from the DNA. Of over 200,000 clones in the sample, approximately 90% were seen once. V was pared by 0 bases and J by 12 bases, with 8 bases of the junction left unmatched. This CDR3 region has 15 residues. Germline V lookup: CDR1 SGHNT, CDR2 YYREEE (reference sequence). Sequenced input: peripheral blood. The origin of this receptor is a woman aged 18-30 years who had recovered from COVID-19. This rearrangement joins TRBV5-4 to TRBJ2-1; 11 nucleotides agree with TRBD2. CDR3 region: CASSLARLAGGGQFF. The CDR3 DNA follows: TGTGCCAGCAGCTTGGCGCGTCTAGCGGGAGGCGGGCAGTTCTTC.